This T cell receptor beta chain was sequenced for a study of T cells in Graves' hyperthyroidism and ophthalmopathy. Overall study context: The authors collected peripheral blood at initial diagnosis, before any treatment. Study results and limitations: The blood repertoire included most of the expanded thyroid clonotypes above 0.001. Model predictions of ophthalmopathy came a median approximately seven months before onset.

V lost 5 bases, J lost 1 base, and 11 bases lay in between. This CDR3 is 14 amino acids long. The germline V gene has CDR1 LNHDA and CDR2 SQIVND (reference sequence). This clonotype has only a few counts. The antigen remains undetermined. Regions amplified from RNA transcripts were the TCR beta CDR3 regions. The TCR CDR3 was amplified in a first-round RT-PCR using the HTBI primer set. TCRdb fed the multiplex PCR reads into MiXCR, producing one record per CDR3 protein. The sample lists under 450,000 distinct CDR3 sequences; 15% to 18% were seen once. V gene TRBV19 combines with J gene TRBJ1-2; perhaps TRBD1 as D (6 bases). Source material: blood. This TCR was sampled from a woman in her late teens or twenties with Graves' hyperthyroidism. The chain's CDR3 is CASSPLDSNYGYTF. The DNA of the CDR3 is TGTGCCAGTAGTCCTCTGGACAGTAACTATGGCTACACCTTC.